This T cell receptor (beta chain) is drawn from a study of T cells in Graves' hyperthyroidism and ophthalmopathy. The source material, RNA transcripts, was used to amplify TCR beta CDR3 regions. Researchers ran a first-round RT-PCR on the TCR CDR3 using the HTBI primer set. TCRdb analysed the multiplex PCR reads with MiXCR anew, one entry per CDR3 protein. The sample comprises approximately 400,000 distinct CDR3 sequences, more than 15% of which are singletons, and 7.5% to 8% rests with the top ten. The V gene's germline CDR1 is MNHNS and CDR2 SASEGT. V was pared by 5 bases and J by 0 bases, with 14 bases of the junction left unmatched. The CDR3 extends over 21 amino acids.

The specimen was blood. The sequence was obtained from a woman under 30 with Graves' hyperthyroidism. The genes are TRBV6-1 and TRBJ2-1, with TRBD2 matching over 15 bases. The CDR3 bases are TGTGCCAGCAGTCCACGGGGGAGGAGGACTAGCGGGGGGGGCTCCTACAATGAGCAGTTCTTC. This gives the protein CASSPRGRRTSGGGSYNEQFF.